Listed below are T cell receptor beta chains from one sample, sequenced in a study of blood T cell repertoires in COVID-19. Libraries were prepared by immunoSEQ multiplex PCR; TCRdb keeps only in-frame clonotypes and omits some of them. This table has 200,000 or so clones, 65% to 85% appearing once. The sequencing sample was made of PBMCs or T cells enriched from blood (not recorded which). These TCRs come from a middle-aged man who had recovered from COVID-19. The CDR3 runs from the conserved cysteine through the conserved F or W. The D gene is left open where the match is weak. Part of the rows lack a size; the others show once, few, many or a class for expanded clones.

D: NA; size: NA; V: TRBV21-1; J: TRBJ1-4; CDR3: CASSTLAGGTNEKLFF; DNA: TGTGCCAGCAGCACCCTTGCGGGTGGAACTAATGAAAAACTGTTTTTT
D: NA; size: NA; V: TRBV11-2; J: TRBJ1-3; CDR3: CASSLGQGRNTIYF; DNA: TGTGCCAGCAGCTTAGGCCAGGGCAGAAACACCATATATTTT
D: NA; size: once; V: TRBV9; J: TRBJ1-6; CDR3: CASSSSAGGSYNSPLHF; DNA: TGTGCCAGCAGCTCTTCGGCGGGGGGCTCCTATAATTCACCCCTCCACTTT
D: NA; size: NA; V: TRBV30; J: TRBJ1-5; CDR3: CAYELGSNQPQHF; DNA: TGTGCCTACGAACTTGGTAGCAATCAGCCCCAGCATTTT
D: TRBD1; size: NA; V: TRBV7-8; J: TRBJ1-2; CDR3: CASSPGTAYGYTF; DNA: TGTGCCAGCAGTCCCGGGACAGCCTATGGCTACACCTTC
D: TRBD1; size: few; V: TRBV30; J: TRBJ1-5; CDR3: CAWSDRGGFSNQPQHF; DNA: TGTGCCTGGTCTGACAGGGGGGGTTTTAGCAATCAGCCCCAGCATTTT
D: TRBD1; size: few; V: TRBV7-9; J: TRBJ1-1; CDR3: CASSLRDSEAFF; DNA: TGTGCCAGCAGCTTGCGGGACAGTGAAGCTTTCTTT
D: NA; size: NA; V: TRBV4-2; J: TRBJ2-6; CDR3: CASSQGYQGSGANVLTF; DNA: TGTGCCAGCAGCCAAGGTTACCAGGGATCTGGGGCCAACGTCCTGACTTTC
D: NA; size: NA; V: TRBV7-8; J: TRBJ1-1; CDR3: CASSPLDRTGSGAFF; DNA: TGTGCCAGCAGCCCTCTCGACAGGACGGGAAGCGGAGCTTTCTTT
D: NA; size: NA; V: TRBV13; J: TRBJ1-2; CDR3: CASGNRASNYGYTF; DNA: TGTGCCAGTGGTAACAGAGCTTCTAACTATGGCTACACCTTC
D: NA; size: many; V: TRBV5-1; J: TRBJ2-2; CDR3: CASSLSSGPTGELFF; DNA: TGCGCCAGCAGCTTGTCCAGCGGGCCCACCGGGGAGCTGTTTTTT
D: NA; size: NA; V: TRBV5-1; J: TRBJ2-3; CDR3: CASSSHPRGADTQYF; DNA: TGCGCCAGCAGCTCCCACCCCAGGGGAGCAGATACGCAGTATTTT
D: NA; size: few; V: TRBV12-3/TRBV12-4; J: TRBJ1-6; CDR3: CASSLSGDSPLHF; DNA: TGTGCCAGCAGTTTATCGGGGGACTCACCCCTCCACTTT